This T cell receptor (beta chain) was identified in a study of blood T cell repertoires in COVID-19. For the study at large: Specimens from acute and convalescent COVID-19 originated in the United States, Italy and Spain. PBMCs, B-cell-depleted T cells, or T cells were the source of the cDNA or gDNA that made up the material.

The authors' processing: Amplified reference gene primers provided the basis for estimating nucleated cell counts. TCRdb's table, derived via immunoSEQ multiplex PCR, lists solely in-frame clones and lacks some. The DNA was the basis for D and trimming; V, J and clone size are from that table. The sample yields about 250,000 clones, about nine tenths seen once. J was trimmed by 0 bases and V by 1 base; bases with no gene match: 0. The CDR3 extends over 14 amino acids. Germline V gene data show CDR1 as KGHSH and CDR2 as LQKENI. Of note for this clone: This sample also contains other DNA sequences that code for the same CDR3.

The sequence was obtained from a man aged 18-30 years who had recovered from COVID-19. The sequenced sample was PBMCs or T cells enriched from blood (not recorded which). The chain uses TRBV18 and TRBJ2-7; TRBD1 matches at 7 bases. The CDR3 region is CASSPRDSSYEQYF. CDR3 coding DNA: TGTGCCAGCTCACCACGGGACAGCTCCTACGAGCAGTACTTC.